This is a list of T cell receptor beta chains from one sample in a study of T cell responses to AZD1222 COVID-19 vaccine. The data were produced by immunoSEQ multiplex PCR, yet TCRdb's version contains in-frame clones alone and is incomplete. The data contain 150,000 to 200,000 clones, 85% to 95% of them singletons. The sample consisted of peripheral blood, taken on day 0 of AZD1222 vaccination. These receptors all come from an adult in good health. Both conserved end residues are part of each CDR3. The D gene is left open where the match is weak. Size tells how often a clone was seen (once, few, many) or the class of an expanded clone, and some rows leave it out.

J,V,D,size,DNA,CDR3
TRBJ1-2,TRBV12-3/TRBV12-4,TRBD1,NA,TGTGCCAGCAGTCAGGGGGCCGCCTATGGCTACACCTTC,CASSQGAAYGYTF
TRBJ1-4,TRBV28,TRBD1,NA,TGTGCCAGCAGTTTATCCGGGACAGCTAATGAAAAACTGTTTTTT,CASSLSGTANEKLFF
TRBJ1-4,TRBV27,NA,NA,TGTGCCAGCAGTTTATCAGGAAATTTGGGGCATGAAATTCAAAAACTGTTTTTT,CASSLSGNLGHEIQKLFF
TRBJ1-5,TRBV19,NA,NA,TGTGCCAGTAGACCAACGGGACCTAATCAGCCCCAGCATTTT,CASRPTGPNQPQHF
TRBJ1-5,TRBV6-2/TRBV6-3,NA,NA,TGTGCCAGCAGTTACTCGAATAGCAATCAGCCCCAGCATTTT,CASSYSNSNQPQHF
TRBJ2-7,TRBV7-6,NA,NA,TGTGCCAGCAGCCAACTAGTTATTCCGGACTACGAGCAGTACTTC,CASSQLVIPDYEQYF
TRBJ2-3,TRBV14,TRBD2,NA,TGTGCCAGCAGCCAAGATGGAGGACTAGGAACAGATACGCAGTATTTT,CASSQDGGLGTDTQYF
TRBJ1-5,TRBV7-9,NA,NA,TGTGCCAGCAGCTTAGGCGGGCTAAATCAGCCCCAGCATTTT,CASSLGGLNQPQHF
TRBJ1-1,TRBV7-2,NA,NA,TGTGCCAGCAGCTCGGATATAAGACAGAACTTGAACACTGAAGCTTTCTTT,CASSSDIRQNLNTEAFF
TRBJ2-5,TRBV7-2,TRBD1,NA,TGTGCCAGCAGCTACGACAGGGGCAAAGAGACCCAGTACTTC,CASSYDRGKETQYF
TRBJ2-1,TRBV4-2,NA,NA,TGTGCCAGCAGCCCCCCCTGGGGGGAGCAGTTCTTC,CASSPPWGEQFF
TRBJ1-4,TRBV5-6,NA,NA,TGTGCCAGCAGCTCCCGGGACGGGTACGACCAAAATGAAAAACTGTTTTTT,CASSSRDGYDQNEKLFF
TRBJ2-7,TRBV5-6,TRBD2,NA,TGTGCCAGCAGCTCATGGGTAGCGGGATTAAACGAGCAGTACTTC,CASSSWVAGLNEQYF
TRBJ2-7,TRBV30,NA,once,TGTGCCTGGAGAGGGCACGAAGAGCAGTACTTC,CAWRGHEEQYF
TRBJ2-1,TRBV18,TRBD2,NA,TGTGCCAGCTCACCAAGGAGGGGACTAGCGGGAGTAGTTACCTACAATGAGCAGTTCTTC,CASSPRRGLAGVVTYNEQFF
TRBJ2-7,TRBV12-3/TRBV12-4,NA,NA,TGTGCCAGCAGAGACATAGGGCGCTACGAGCAGTACTTC,CASRDIGRYEQYF
TRBJ2-1,TRBV27,TRBD2,NA,TGTGCCAGCAGGGCGATGGGAGCGGGAGACCACAATGAGCAGTTCTTC,CASRAMGAGDHNEQFF